The next 9 T cell receptor beta chains were all read from a single sample in a study of identical twins. Each CDR3 protein is one row after TCRdb ran MiXCR on the 5' RACE reads. The table has 350,000 to 600,000 distinct CDR3 sequences, 14% seen once; the top ten hold 0.5% to 0.65%. Another study also made use of these data, one on yellow fever vaccine responses in identical twins.

The sequencing input was CD4+ T cells sorted from blood. The receptors here all came from a woman aged 18-30 years in good health.

This clonotype has more than one count but fewer than ten. This chain links TRBV30 with TRBJ2-4, with D perhaps TRBD1 (5 bases). Per germline, CDR1 GTSNPN and CDR2 SVGIG (reference sequence). There are 12 residues in the CDR3. Trimming stripped 0 bases from V and 6 bases from J, with 6 bases between. For the CDR3, the DNA is TGTGCCTGGAGTGTGCAGGGAAACATTCAGTACTTC. Amino acid sequence: CAWSVQGNIQYF.

This clonotype occurred a few times. This chain uses TRBV29-1 with TRBJ2-1; 11 bases are shared with TRBD1. Germline CDR1 is SQVTM and CDR2 is ANQGSEA. V shed 8 bases and J 7 bases; nucleotides not matched to a gene: 10. This CDR3 spans 14 amino acids. CDR3 amino acids: CSSGQGASVNEQFF. CDR3 nucleotide sequence: TGCAGCTCCGGACAGGGGGCGTCGGTAAATGAGCAGTTCTTC.

The V call is TRBV16, the J call TRBJ2-2; D is possibly TRBD1 (5 bases). Germline assignment: CDR1 KGHSY and CDR2 FQNENV. Deletions cut 1 base from V and 2 bases from J, with 14 bases between. The CDR3 is 17 amino acids. CDR3 nucleotide sequence: TGTGCCAGCAGCCAATTCCGACAGATTCTAAACACCGGGGAGCTGTTTTTT. Translating gives CASSQFRQILNTGELFF.

The chain has TRBV18 and TRBJ2-5; D may be TRBD2 (6 bases). CDR1 is KGHSH, CDR2 LQKENI, per germline. The CDR3 length is 16 residues. V was trimmed by 3 bases and J by 1 base, leaving 15 bases between them. The CDR3 DNA is TGTGCCAGCTCACCCACGAAGCGCGGGATCCAAGAGACCCAGTACTTC. It codes for CASSPTKRGIQETQYF.

This clonotype was picked up many times. The chain carries TRBV5-6 and TRBJ2-3; D is possibly TRBD1 or TRBD2 (5 bases each). The CDR3 is 15 residues long. CDR1 is SGHDT, CDR2 YYEEEE, per germline. Trimming left V 2 bases short and J 0 bases short, with 10 bases between. Here the CDR3 DNA reads TGTGCCAGCAGCTTCTTGGGACCAAGCACAGATACGCAGTATTTT. It specifies CASSFLGPSTDTQYF.

This clonotype was detected a few times. The chain joins TRBV20-1 to TRBJ1-4; 7 bases align to TRBD1. Germline CDR1 reads DFQATT; CDR2 reads SNEGSKA (reference sequence). The CDR3 contains 12 residues. V was pared by 6 bases and J by 6 bases, with 4 bases of the junction left unmatched. CDR3 in DNA: TGCAGTGCCACCGGACAGGATGAAAAACTGTTTTTT. Residues: CSATGQDEKLFF.

This clonotype was counted between two and nine times. The chain has TRBV7-9 and TRBJ2-7, with D unresolved. CDR3 length: 12 residues. The germline V and J ends were trimmed by 3 bases and 6 bases, with 9 bases remaining between them. Per germline, CDR1 SEHNR and CDR2 FQNEAQ (reference sequence). The DNA for the CDR3 is TGTGCCAGCAGCTTCGGAGAGGCCGAGCAGTACTTC. Its translation is CASSFGEAEQYF.

Many counts were recorded for this clonotype. V is TRBV7-2 and J is TRBJ2-1; either TRBD1 or TRBD2 may fit D (8 bases each). V lost 11 bases to trimming and J lost 5 bases, with 25 bases between them. There are 16 residues in the CDR3. Germline CDR1 reads SGHTA; CDR2 reads FQGNSA. CDR3 sequence (DNA): TGTGCCGCGGGGGGCTTTGGACAGGGAGGGCACAATGAGCAGTTCTTC. Its protein is CAAGGFGQGGHNEQFF.

This clonotype was picked up a small number of times. J is TRBJ2-2 and V is TRBV10-3, with 11 bases fitting TRBD2. The CDR3 extends over 18 amino acids. Per germline, CDR1 ENHRY and CDR2 SYGVKD. Trimming at V came to 6 bases and at J to 1 base, leaving 10 bases not matched to a gene. CDR3: CAISRRKLAGENTGELFF. The CDR3 DNA sequence: TGTGCCATCAGCCGACGAAAACTAGCGGGGGAGAACACCGGGGAGCTGTTTTTT.